This T cell receptor (beta chain) stems from a study of cytomegalovirus exposure and HLA in healthy donors. The CDR3 sequence is 16 residues long. The J segment lost 8 bases and the V segment lost 1 base, leaving 10 bases of the junction unmatched. Looked up from germline, CDR1 is LGHNA and CDR2 is YSLEER. Study-wide results and caveats: For most TCR beta V segments, an earlier analysis put the productive rate at about 87% or about 30% of the time.

In regard to this clone: What it recognizes is unknown.

PCR amplification relied on 60 Vbeta primers (plus 13 Jbeta primers). Sequencing used immunoSEQ multiplex PCR; TCRdb keeps in-frame clones, though not all of them. The sample shows about 180,000 clones, approximately 80% of them seen only once. The clonotype originates from a boy aged 2-15 years in good health and CMV-seronegative. The sample taken for sequencing was PBMCs. V usage is TRBV4-3 and J usage is TRBJ2-1; 8 nucleotides line up with TRBD2. The CDR3 bases are TGCGCCAGCAGCCAAGTAGCAAGCGGGAGTCTCGATGAGCAGTTCTTC. Protein product: CASSQVASGSLDEQFF.